This entry lists 6 T cell receptor beta chains sequenced from one sample in a study of T-cell memory formation after mild COVID-19. TCRdb analysed the 5' RACE reads with MiXCR anew, one entry per CDR3 protein. In the table there are roughly 610,000 distinct CDR3 sequences, approximately 15% of which are singletons. Input material: PBMCs or a T cell subset sorted from them (not recorded which). The receptors here all came from an adult woman who had mild COVID-19 (a few samples of this study predate the infection). Cell type and time point are not known.

This rearrangement joins TRBV3-1 to TRBJ1-5, with TRBD1 matching over 8 bases. V shed 4 bases, J shed 7 bases, and the junction held 6 bases outside the gene matches. This CDR3 has 14 residues. CDR1 and CDR2 (germline): LGHDT, YNNKEL (reference sequence). The CDR3 nucleotides are TGTGCCAGCAGCCGGGGACAGGCGGGGCAGCCCCAGCATTTT. This sequence encodes CASSRGQAGQPQHF.

The genes are TRBV18 and TRBJ1-2; D not certain. The CDR3 has 15 amino acids. Germline V gene lookup returns CDR1 KGHSH and CDR2 LQKENI. The ends were cut back, 5 bases at V and 0 bases at J, with 13 bases in the middle. The CDR3 region is CASSTVGETNYGYTF. CDR3 bases: TGTGCCAGCTCAACTGTAGGCGAAACTAACTATGGCTACACCTTC. Based on the CDR3 plus reference TRBV18 and TRBJ1-2, the full variable domain is NAGVMQNPRHLVRRRGQEARLRCSPMKGHSHVYWYRQLPEEGLKFMVYLQKENIIDESGMPKERFSAEFPKEGPSILRIQQVVRGDSAAYFCASSTVGETNYGYTFGSGTRLTVV.

This clonotype was seen more than once but under ten times. The chain employs TRBV20-1 and TRBJ2-3, with a tentative D call TRBD2 (6 bases). The CDR3 is made up of 15 amino acids. CDR1 is DFQATT and CDR2 is SNEGSKA in the germline V gene (reference sequence). Trimming stripped 6 bases from V and 3 bases from J, with 19 bases between. The CDR3 region is CSASHGWEATDTQYF. The DNA for the CDR3 is TGCAGTGCCTCCCATGGGTGGGAGGCGACAGATACGCAGTATTTT.

This clonotype has more than one count but fewer than ten. V and J are TRBV9 and TRBJ2-7, with 10 bases identical to TRBD1. Germline V lookup: CDR1 SGDLS, CDR2 YYNGEE. CDR3 size: 16 residues. The J segment lost 7 bases and the V segment lost 4 bases, leaving 14 bases of the junction unmatched. CDR3: CASSRDRGRLWGEQYF. The CDR3, as DNA: TGTGCCAGCAGCCGGGACAGGGGTAGGCTCTGGGGTGAGCAGTACTTC.

The sample holds a few counts of this clonotype. CDR3 nucleotide sequence: TGCGCCAGCAGCTTGGGGGACAGGGAAGATAATTCACCCCTCCACTTT. Amino acids: CASSLGDREDNSPLHF. The gene calls are TRBV5-1 and TRBJ1-6; TRBD1 matches at 9 bases. The trim removed 0 bases at V and 5 bases at J, leaving 3 bases unmatched. Germline-derived CDR1 and CDR2 are SGHRS and YFSETQ. The length of the CDR3 is 16 residues.

J is TRBJ1-1 and V is TRBV29-1; 7 positions match TRBD1. The CDR3 runs 12 residues. Germline V gives CDR1 SQVTM, CDR2 ANQGSEA. Trimming at V came to 8 bases and at J to 4 bases, leaving 7 bases not matched to a gene. CDR3: CSSGAGGTEAFF. The CDR3 nucleotides are TGCAGCTCCGGCGCAGGGGGCACTGAAGCTTTCTTT. The entire variable domain, with the rest obtained from reference TRBV29-1 and TRBJ1-1, is as follows: SAVISQKPSRDICQRGTSLTIQCQVDSQVTMMFWYRQQPGQSLTLIATANQGSEATYESGFVIDKFPISRPNLTFSTLTVSNMSPEDSSIYLCSSGAGGTEAFFGQGTRLTVV.